This record looks at one TCR beta chain sequence and its context. Its matching antigen is unknown. The sample comes from a study of T cell responses to AZD1222 COVID-19 vaccine. Points from the study as a whole: Close to half of all spike-specific TCRs reportedly target regions of the variants that are unmutated. Increases in Spike-specific TCR breadth and depth were seen after two AZD1222 doses. The study found vaccine-associated CD4 TCRs spanning spike, dominant at 160-218 and 743-854. Only a handful of AZD1222 recipients were seropositive at baseline.

The germline V gene has CDR1 KGHSH and CDR2 LQKENI. The CDR3 sequence is 17 residues long. V dropped 0 bases and J dropped 0 bases, with 12 bases sitting between them. Sequencing used immunoSEQ multiplex PCR; TCRdb keeps in-frame clones, though not all of them. The sample carries 95,000 to 150,000 clones, about nine tenths recorded once. The chain joins TRBV18 to TRBJ2-1; D remains unclear. The sample here was peripheral blood, taken on day 0 of AZD1222 vaccination. This clonotype originated in an adult in good health. The CDR3 spells CASSPPIGSPSYNEQFF. CDR3 DNA sequence: TGTGCCAGCTCACCACCGATCGGGTCCCCCTCCTACAATGAGCAGTTCTTC.